The T cell receptor beta chain described here comes from a study of blood T cells in healthy people across ages. V was cut by 1 base and J by 8 bases, with 15 bases left in between. Germline-derived CDR1 and CDR2 are MGHRA and YSYEKL. The CDR3 extends over 15 amino acids. This clonotype turned up a few times. PCR was performed a second time for roughly 7 to 11 cycles using a sample-barcoded 5' primer and a J-beta primer mix. Each CDR3 protein gets one entry after TCRdb re-called the 5' RACE reads with MiXCR. In the table there are about a million distinct CDR3 sequences, around 49% of which are singletons.

The J gene is TRBJ2-1, the V gene TRBV4-1, with D perhaps matching TRBD1 (6 bases). Sequenced: blood. The TCR was taken from a man aged 25-45 years in good health. This chain's CDR3 is CASSQGGGGIYEQFF. The CDR3 DNA reads as TGCGCCAGCAGCCAAGGAGGGGGTGGAATCTATGAGCAGTTCTTC.